This TCR beta chain was identified in a study of shared clonotypes between healthy human individuals (dated by TCRdb to about 2020). Background on the whole study: A couple of women and a few men aged 18 to 49 years were included in the cohort. For each donor, CD4 naive and CD4 memory were each run on three plates, CD8 naive on two plates, and CD8 memory on one plate. To estimate repertoire size and how much clonotype sharing occurs between individuals, the study deeply sequenced the blood TCR repertoires of several healthy adults. To increase sequencing depth and limit assay-specific biases, different laboratories used diverse techniques to prepare libraries and sequence TCR repertoires. Each donor's leukapheresis produced roughly between roughly 0.9 and 9 billion PBMCs.

The donors were healthy, HIV-negative adults who had no recently reported acute infections or vaccinations. Every donor was a Caucasian adult living in Nashville, Tennessee, USA. CD4+ T cells were enriched by magnetic negative selection; naive cells were then positively selected on CD45RA, and the negative fraction formed the memory subset. Blood was obtained by leukapheresis, after which PBMCs were separated by Ficoll-Histopaque density gradient centrifugation and cryopreserved in liquid nitrogen vapor phase. Purity and quantity of every magnetically sorted T cell population were checked by analytical flow cytometry. Each sorted fraction had its genomic DNA isolated and then quantified by UV absorbance on a Nanodrop 2000c. Using the deep immunoSEQ assay, TCR CDR3 regions were amplified from genomic DNA by multiplex PCR. Extracted genomic DNA from each cell subset was distributed evenly across all wells of several immunoSEQ 96-well plates, and each plate was treated as a replicate. For sorted subsets, each replicate PCR was loaded with approximately 200 ng genomic DNA, equivalent to some 31,000 T cell genomes. Purified libraries were measured with a Qubit 3.0 fluorometer, size-checked on a Bioanalyzer 2100, and measured again with the KAPA Library Quantification kit. A separate single-read 150-cycle Illumina NextSeq 550 flow cell was used to sequence each immunoSEQ 96-well plate. The original methods were these. The immunoSEQ output contained only junctional sequences without quality scores, so filtering could not match that applied to full-length reads. To assign V/J genes and CDR3, sequences were annotated using PyIR, a Python wrapper for IgBLAST v1.9, with IMGT germline references. Reads were removed for weak V/J assignments (E-value above 1e-6), missing CDR3, stop codons, out-of-frame junctions, or ambiguous translated residues. A V3J clonotype was defined by an identical inferred V gene, J gene, and CDR3 amino acid sequence. Percentage overlap between repertoires was calculated by dividing the number of shared unique clonotypes by the size of the smaller repertoire. Repertoire richness was assessed with RTK rarefaction, the Chao1 estimator, and Recon v2.1 estimates of unobserved clonotypes. Generation probabilities for all TCRbeta clonotypes obtained by the gDNA method from a few donors were computed using OLGA. Sourced from immuneACCESS, this table was stored by TCRdb with only in-frame sequences that have V and J called. A share of the clones is absent; for the studies checked, an unresolved V gene accounts for under half, and the remainder has no known explanation. V, J and clone size derive from that table, while D and trimming were established from the DNA sequence. The sample has over 950,000 clones on record, roughly 80% of them singletons. The ten largest clones capture more than 0.85% of the sample.

V sheds 6 bases and J sheds 3 bases, leaving 8 bases between their ends. The CDR3 spans 12 residues, from the cysteine through the phenylalanine. The CDR3 DNA has 36 bases and is translated from base 1. CDR1 and CDR2 (SGHNT, YENEEA) derive from the germline V gene. The study at large found these results: Even with the large sequencing depth, rarefaction of the sorted-subset datasets indicated that sequencing was incomplete. Pairwise subsampling indicated that sequencing depth was expected to affect the degree of clonotype sharing among donors. Higher generation probabilities were observed for clonotypes shared by all four sorted-subset donors than for non-shared clonotypes. Because the study included only a small number of donors, the genetic and exposure-history diversity represented was limited. Across a few donors, roughly 5.1% of naive CD4, more than 3% of naive CD8, approximately 2.5% of memory CD4, and approximately 0.42% of memory CD8 clonotypes were shared. Sampling was restricted to blood, and TCR repertoires in tissues likely differ from the TCR repertoires found in blood. Larger estimated clonotype richness was generally found for naive subsets than for memory subsets.

In regard to this clone: No antigen is known for it. No clone much larger than this one lies a single base away; base qualities are absent. At the DNA level, this CDR3 is encoded by other sequences in the same sample as well.

This TCR derives from a man aged 18 to 29 in good health. Some clones in this sample may be carry-over from other donors' samples. The sequence links TRBV11-3 to TRBJ1-1; the D gene assignment is ambiguous. The sample consisted of memory CD4+ T cells from PBMCs. The sample's cell subset or site, from its label and the paper: CD45RA-negative fraction. The bases are TGTGCCAGCAGTCTCGGGGACACTGAAGCTTTCTTT. Its coded protein is CASSLGDTEAFF.